The source of this T cell receptor beta chain is a study of OX40 agonist ivuxolimab in advanced cancers. Using immunoSEQ multiplex PCR, the repertoire was profiled, and TCRdb retains in-frame clones only, with some absent. The sample holds several thousand clones, approximately 79% seen once. Findings and caveats of the study: Average numbers of expanded clones were greater in CD8+ T cells than in CD4+.

This clone was seen a handful of times. Antigen specificity is unknown. The source is an adult with an advanced solid tumor such as melanoma, head and neck, liver or kidney cancer. This specimen was CD4+ or CD8+ T cells sorted from blood, taken in a trial of the OX40 agonist ivuxolimab.

The CDR3 loop is CASSLAKGPYNEQFF. CDR3 nucleotides: TGTGCCAGCAGCTTAGCTAAGGGTCCTTACAATGAGCAGTTCTTC. The rearrangement links TRBV7-9 to TRBJ2-1; D not certain. CDR1 and CDR2 from the germline V gene are SEHNR and FQNEAQ (reference sequence). Trimming took 0 bases from V and 4 from J, leaving 10 bases between them. The CDR3 length is 15 residues. The variable domain in full, completed from reference TRBV7-9 and TRBJ2-1, reads DTGVSQNPRHKITKRGQNVTFRCDPISEHNRLYWYRQTLGQGPEFLTYFQNEAQLEKSRLLSDRFSAERPKGSFSTLEIQRTEQGDSAMYLCASSLAKGPYNEQFFGPGTRLTVL.